The next 8 T cell receptor beta chains were all read from a single sample in a study of T-cell memory formation after mild COVID-19. TCRdb used MiXCR to reprocess the 5' RACE reads, holding one entry per CDR3 protein. This table has about 350,000 distinct CDR3 sequences, approximately 13% appearing once. Sequencing used PBMCs or a T cell subset sorted from them (not recorded which). These receptors came from a man aged 18 to 35 who had mild COVID-19 (a few samples of this study predate the infection). Cell type and time point are not known.

This clonotype has only a few counts. The genes are TRBV7-2 and TRBJ1-2, with 8 bases aligning to TRBD1. The germline CDR1 and CDR2 sequences are SGHTA and FQGNSA. The CDR3 sequence is 15 residues long. The V and J ends lost 4 bases and 2 bases, in that order; junction bases with no gene match: 6. The CDR3 loop reads CASSYQTGANYGYTF. The CDR3 DNA sequence: TGTGCCAGCAGCTATCAGACAGGGGCGAACTATGGCTACACCTTC.

In this sample, this clonotype turned up a few times. V is TRBV7-3 and J is TRBJ2-6; D remains ambiguous. Germline V lookup: CDR1 SGHTA, CDR2 FQGTGA. V was trimmed by 5 bases and J by 2 bases, leaving 16 bases between them. This CDR3 is 17 amino acids long. The DNA of the CDR3 is TGTGCCAGCAGCCCGTTATTAGGGCAGACTGGGGCCAACGTCCTGACTTTC. It encodes CASSPLLGQTGANVLTF. Looking up the rest from reference TRBV7-3 and TRBJ2-6 gives the full variable domain: GAGVSQTPSNKVTEKGKYVELRCDPISGHTALYWYRQSLGQGPEFLIYFQGTGAADDSGLPNDRFFAVRPEGSVSTLKIQRTERGDSAVYLCASSPLLGQTGANVLTFGAGSRLTVL.

This rearrangement joins TRBV20-1 to TRBJ2-3; TRBD2 is a possible D gene (6 bases). The germline CDR1 and CDR2 sequences are DFQATT and SNEGSKA (reference sequence). Trimming pared 3 bases from V and 4 bases from J, leaving 14 bases between. This CDR3 has 14 residues. CDR3 in amino acids: CSARSTRSPDTQYF. CDR3 in DNA: TGCAGTGCTAGGTCGACTAGAAGCCCAGATACGCAGTATTTT.

CDR3: CASSLDTGSEAFF. The DNA of the CDR3 is TGCGCCAGCAGCTTGGACACCGGGAGCGAAGCTTTCTTT. V gene TRBV5-1 combines with J gene TRBJ1-1; D ambiguous. Trimming took off 0 bases at V and 8 bases at J, with 11 bases between the two ends. This CDR3 spans 13 amino acids. Germline V gene sequence: CDR1 SGHRS, CDR2 YFSETQ.

The gene calls are TRBV7-9 and TRBJ1-2; 7 bases fit TRBD1. CDR1 and CDR2 from the germline V gene are SEHNR and FQNEAQ (reference sequence). The CDR3 covers 15 residues. The J segment lost 2 bases and the V segment lost 1 base, leaving 4 bases of the junction unmatched. CDR3 in amino acids: CASSLEGGENYGYTF. CDR3 nucleotides: TGTGCCAGCAGCTTAGAAGGGGGCGAGAACTATGGCTACACCTTC.

The rearrangement links TRBV5-1 to TRBJ1-6; 7 positions agree with TRBD1. Germline-derived CDR1 and CDR2 are SGHRS and YFSETQ. The V segment lost 1 base and the J segment 6 bases; nucleotides outside the gene matches: 7. This CDR3 has 16 residues. The CDR3 loop is CASSLTGVRLNSPLHF. The CDR3 region has the DNA TGCGCCAGCAGCTTGACAGGGGTTCGACTTAATTCACCCCTCCACTTT.

This chain links TRBV9 with TRBJ2-5; TRBD2 agrees at 9 bases. CDR1 is SGDLS and CDR2 is YYNGEE in the germline V gene. The CDR3 consists of 16 residues. Germline trimming cut 0 bases from V and 5 bases from J; bases unmatched to any gene: 8. The CDR3 DNA is TGTGCCAGCAGCGTAGCGTCGGGCGGGGGGGCGGAGACCCAGTACTTC. It translates to CASSVASGGGAETQYF.

The rearrangement links TRBV29-1 to TRBJ2-5; 10 bases match TRBD1. V gave up 6 bases and J gave up 5 bases; unmatched junction bases: 3. The germline V gene encodes CDR1 SQVTM and CDR2 ANQGSEA. The CDR3 is 12 residues long. The CDR3 region is CSVGQGRETQYF. The CDR3 DNA is TGCAGCGTGGGACAGGGGCGGGAGACCCAGTACTTC.